This T cell receptor (beta chain) was captured in a study of identical twins. The sample holds a few counts of this clonotype. Its specificity is unknown. Notes on the study in general: Reduced insertions were recorded for abundant cord blood beta clonotypes, with no such pattern in memory repertoires. Among beta out-of-frame sequences, excess sharing between twins appeared weaker. The conclusions drew on cross-sectional statistical analysis instead of tracking the same donors.

After removal of 5 bases from V and 4 bases from J, the junction contained 16 bases not matched to a gene. This CDR3 has 19 residues. Germline CDR1 SGHAT, CDR2 FQDESV (reference sequence). Template switching, a step in the protocol, added a universal primer site, and cDNA carried unique molecular identifiers. Via MiXCR, TCRdb re-called the 5' RACE reads, giving one row per CDR3 protein. The sample gives approximately 890,000 distinct CDR3 sequences, roughly an eighth of which show up once; under 2% is in the top ten. These records were also assigned to another study, of yellow fever vaccine responses in identical twins.

The source is a woman younger than 30 in good health. Sequenced material: PBMCs. This rearrangement joins TRBV11-1 to TRBJ2-3, with 12 bases that match TRBD1. The CDR3 region has the DNA TGTGCCAGCAGCCAAACTCACTCCGGGACAGGGGGCCCGGCAGATACGCAGTATTTT. It encodes CASSQTHSGTGGPADTQYF. The whole variable domain, remainder taken from reference TRBV11-1 and TRBJ2-3, is EAEVAQSPRYKITEKSQAVAFWCDPISGHATLYWYRQILGQGPELLVQFQDESVVDDSQLPKDRFSAERLKGVDSTLKIQPAELGDSAMYLCASSQTHSGTGGPADTQYFGPGTRLTVL.